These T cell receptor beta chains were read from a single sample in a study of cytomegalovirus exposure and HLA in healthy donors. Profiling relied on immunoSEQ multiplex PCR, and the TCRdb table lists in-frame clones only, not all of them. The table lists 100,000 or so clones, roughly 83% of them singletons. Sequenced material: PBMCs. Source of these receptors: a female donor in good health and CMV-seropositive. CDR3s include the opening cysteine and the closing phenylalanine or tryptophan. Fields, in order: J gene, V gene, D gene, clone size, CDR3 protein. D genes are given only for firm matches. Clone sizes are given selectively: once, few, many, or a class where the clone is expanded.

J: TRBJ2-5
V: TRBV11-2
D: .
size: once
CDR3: CASSLGGRQETQYF

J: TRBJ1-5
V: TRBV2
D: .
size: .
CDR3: CASRFQGIFNQPQHF

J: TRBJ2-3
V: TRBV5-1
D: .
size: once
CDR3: CASSLDRGKGDTQYF

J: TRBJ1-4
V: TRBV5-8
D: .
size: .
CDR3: CASTYGGGGASNEKLFF

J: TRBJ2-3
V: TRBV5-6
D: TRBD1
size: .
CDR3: CASSWTGTGGDTQYF

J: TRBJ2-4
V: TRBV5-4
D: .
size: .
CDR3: CASSLGGGLAKNIQYF

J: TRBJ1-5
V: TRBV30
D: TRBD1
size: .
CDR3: CAWSVSDRAGQPQHF

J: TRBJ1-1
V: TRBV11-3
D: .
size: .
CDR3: CASSLGGINTEAFF

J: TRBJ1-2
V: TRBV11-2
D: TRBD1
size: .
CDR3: CASSLGDPGTANYGYTF

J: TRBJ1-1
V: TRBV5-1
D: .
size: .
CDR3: CASSLAQTGNTEAFF

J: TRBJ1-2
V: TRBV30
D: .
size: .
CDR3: CAWSGGGYTF